A selection of T cell receptor beta chains follows, all from one sample in a study of regulatory T cells in long-lasting Graves disease. TCRdb called the multiplex PCR reads again in MiXCR, with one record for every CDR3 protein. In the table there are a few hundred thousand distinct CDR3 sequences, approximately 13% of which are singletons. This same sample was also taken into another study, of T cells in Graves' hyperthyroidism and ophthalmopathy.

Material: peripheral blood mononuclear cells (PBMCs), obtained at new diagnosis, from a patient treated with antithyroid drugs. The receptors come from a man aged 25 to 45 with Graves disease. The CDR3 runs from the conserved cysteine through the conserved F or W. A D gene is named only where the DNA matches it firmly. Part of the rows lack a size; the others show once, few, many or a class for expanded clones.

TRBJ2-1 many TRBV30 TRBD1 CPSTGSSYNEQFF TGTCCCTCGACAGGGAGCTCCTACAATGAGCAGTTCTTC
TRBJ1-2 NA TRBV12-3/TRBV12-4 NA CASSLAGGPYGYTF TGTGCCAGCAGTTTAGCAGGCGGACCCTATGGCTACACCTTC
TRBJ2-5 NA TRBV5-6 NA CASSFPRQRVGETQYF TGTGCCAGCAGCTTTCCACGGCAGAGGGTAGGCGAGACCCAGTACTTC
TRBJ2-5 NA TRBV27 NA CASRAPDWAETQYF TGTGCCAGCAGAGCACCTGACTGGGCGGAGACCCAGTACTTC
TRBJ2-1 many TRBV5-1 TRBD2 CASRSPSGREQFF TGCGCCAGCAGGTCCCCTAGCGGGAGGGAGCAGTTCTTC
TRBJ2-3 many TRBV14 TRBD2 CASSQSLLAGSTQYF TGTGCCAGCAGCCAAAGCCTGTTAGCGGGCTCTACGCAGTATTTT
TRBJ2-1 few TRBV6-4 TRBD2 CASSLTSGGNNEQFF TGTGCCAGCAGTTTGACTAGCGGGGGGAACAATGAGCAGTTCTTC
TRBJ2-1 many TRBV12-3/TRBV12-4 NA CASSSGPIYNEQFF TGTGCCAGCAGTTCGGGACCGATATACAATGAGCAGTTCTTC
TRBJ2-7 many TRBV2 NA CASSAAYEQYF TGTGCCAGCAGCGCTGCCTACGAGCAGTACTTC
TRBJ2-5 many TRBV12-3/TRBV12-4 TRBD1 CASSPGTVQETQYF TGTGCCAGCAGCCCCGGGACAGTTCAAGAGACCCAGTACTTC
TRBJ1-6 many TRBV9 NA CASSTGSLNNSPLHF TGTGCCAGCAGCACCGGGAGTCTAAACAATTCACCCCTCCACTTT
TRBJ1-2 many TRBV19 NA CATINPGRFSNYGYTF TGTGCCACCATAAACCCGGGACGGTTTTCTAACTATGGCTACACCTTC
TRBJ2-5 NA TRBV20-1 NA CSASWGFETQYF TGCAGTGCTAGTTGGGGATTCGAGACCCAGTACTTC
TRBJ2-2 few TRBV5-1 TRBD2 CASSHRLADTGELFF TGCGCCAGCAGCCACCGACTAGCAGACACCGGGGAGCTGTTTTTT
TRBJ2-4 many TRBV3-1 TRBD2 CASSRTSGQNIQYF TGTGCCAGCAGCCGGACTAGCGGTCAAAACATTCAGTACTTC
TRBJ2-3 few TRBV2 TRBD1 CARGTGTIDTQYF TGTGCCAGAGGGACAGGGACGATAGATACGCAGTATTTT
TRBJ2-5 NA TRBV9 TRBD1 CASSVGTGAETQYF TGTGCCAGCAGCGTAGGGACAGGAGCGGAGACCCAGTACTTC
TRBJ2-1 few TRBV12-3/TRBV12-4 TRBD1 CASSLDRGYNEQFF TGTGCCAGCAGCCTGGACAGGGGCTACAATGAGCAGTTCTTC
TRBJ2-7 NA TRBV7-6 TRBD2 CASSQPLAGEYEQYF TGTGCCAGCAGCCAACCTCTAGCGGGAGAGTACGAGCAGTACTTC
TRBJ1-1 many TRBV3-1 NA CASSQVGSTEAFF TGTGCCAGCAGCCAAGTAGGGAGCACTGAAGCTTTCTTT
TRBJ2-7 few TRBV5-5 TRBD1 CASSLRTGTGDYEQYF TGTGCCAGCAGCTTACGGACCGGGACAGGGGACTACGAGCAGTACTTC
TRBJ2-2 many TRBV6-1 NA CASSVVGRTNTGELFF TGTGCCAGTAGTGTGGTGGGGAGAACAAACACCGGGGAGCTGTTTTTT
TRBJ2-1 many TRBV20-1 TRBD2 CSARTTSGGRNEQFF TGCAGTGCTAGAACGACTAGCGGGGGAAGGAATGAGCAGTTCTTC
TRBJ1-3 few TRBV2 NA CASHRTDSGNTIYF TGTGCCAGCCACCGAACGGACTCTGGAAACACCATATATTTT
TRBJ2-4 NA TRBV20-1 NA CSARGRWAVGGKNIQYF TGCAGTGCTAGAGGTCGATGGGCAGTCGGCGGCAAAAACATTCAGTACTTC
TRBJ2-7 many TRBV6-1 TRBD2 CASSHGRAKYEQYF TGTGCCAGCAGTCACGGGAGGGCAAAGTACGAGCAGTACTTC
TRBJ2-5 many TRBV20-1 TRBD2 CSAHTGTSGKETQYF TGCAGTGCTCACACCGGGACTAGCGGTAAAGAGACCCAGTACTTC
TRBJ2-7 many TRBV12-5 NA CASGLGSQNEQYF TGTGCTAGTGGTTTGGGGTCACAGAACGAGCAGTACTTC
TRBJ1-5 many TRBV2 NA CASGRGKPQHF TGTGCCAGCGGGCGGGGGAAGCCCCAGCATTTT
TRBJ2-1 many TRBV30 NA CAWSVYNEQFF TGTGCCTGGAGTGTATACAATGAGCAGTTCTTC
TRBJ1-1 many TRBV29-1 NA CSVERGWMAEAFF TGCAGCGTTGAAAGGGGATGGATGGCTGAAGCTTTCTTT
TRBJ2-7 many TRBV25-1 NA CASSDHGRTYEQYF TGTGCCAGCAGTGATCACGGCAGAACCTACGAGCAGTACTTC
TRBJ2-2 NA TRBV4-1 NA CASTLLPEGRTNTGELFF TGCGCCAGCACTCTACTGCCCGAGGGGAGGACCAACACCGGGGAGCTGTTTTTT
TRBJ2-5 many TRBV7-2 NA CASSYGGQETQYF TGTGCCAGCAGCTATGGGGGTCAAGAGACCCAGTACTTC
TRBJ1-1 many TRBV2 NA CASLWGSSEAFF TGTGCCAGCCTCTGGGGGTCGTCTGAAGCTTTCTTT
TRBJ2-2 NA TRBV19 TRBD2 CASSPTSGRGTGELFF TGTGCCAGTAGCCCGACTAGCGGGAGGGGGACCGGGGAGCTGTTTTTT
TRBJ1-5 many TRBV2 NA CASEGEASNQPQHF TGTGCCAGCGAGGGGGAAGCGAGCAATCAGCCCCAGCATTTT
TRBJ2-7 many TRBV15 TRBD2 CATAKTHSGRTHEQYF TGTGCCACCGCAAAGACCCATAGCGGGAGGACCCACGAGCAGTACTTC
TRBJ2-3 many TRBV12-3/TRBV12-4 NA CASNFDVGLADTQYF TGTGCCAGCAACTTCGACGTGGGACTCGCAGATACGCAGTATTTT
TRBJ2-3 NA TRBV5-1 TRBD1 CASSTGQGARADTQYF TGCGCCAGCAGCACCGGACAGGGGGCGCGTGCAGATACGCAGTATTTT
TRBJ2-3 many TRBV24-1 TRBD2 CATSDLGLPSTDTQYF TGTGCCACCAGTGACCTGGGACTACCCAGCACAGATACGCAGTATTTT
TRBJ2-1 many TRBV7-2 TRBD2 CASSLERESNEQFF TGTGCCAGCAGCTTAGAGCGGGAGAGCAATGAGCAGTTCTTC
TRBJ2-1 once TRBV6-2/TRBV6-3 NA CASSPFTQSYNEQFF TGTGCCAGCAGCCCTTTCACTCAATCCTACAATGAGCAGTTCTTC
TRBJ2-7 few TRBV25-1 TRBD1 CASSPPGQTTPTRKYF TGTGCCAGCAGTCCCCCGGGACAGACCACACCTACGAGGAAGTACTTC
TRBJ2-7 NA TRBV19 NA CASSMRTDSYEQYF TGTGCCAGTAGTATGAGGACAGACTCCTACGAGCAGTACTTC
TRBJ2-3 NA TRBV10-3 TRBD2 CAIGRTSGSVLDTQYF TGTGCCATCGGGCGGACTAGCGGGAGTGTTCTTGATACGCAGTATTTT
TRBJ1-1 many TRBV6-1 NA CASSEAVPVIWGDEAFF TGTGCCAGCAGTGAAGCCGTACCCGTAATATGGGGGGACGAAGCTTTCTTT
TRBJ2-5 many TRBV7-2 NA CASSPRSGPETQYF TGTGCCAGCAGCCCACGGTCCGGGCCAGAGACCCAGTACTTC
TRBJ1-4 few TRBV7-9 NA CASSLGGTVATNEKLFF TGTGCCAGCAGCTTAGGCGGGACGGTCGCAACTAATGAAAAACTGTTTTTT